The 21 T cell receptor beta chains reported below all come from one sample, sequenced in a study of OX40 agonist ivuxolimab in advanced cancers. The assay was immunoSEQ multiplex PCR, and TCRdb's table has in-frame clones only and misses some. The sample consists of about 17,000 clones, about three quarters of them appearing once. The source was CD4+ or CD8+ T cells sorted from blood, collected in a trial of the OX40 agonist ivuxolimab. The receptors shown here come from an adult with an advanced solid tumor such as melanoma, head and neck, liver or kidney cancer.

V is TRBV5-6 and J is TRBJ1-1; D is unresolved. The length of the CDR3 is 11 residues. Germline lookup yields CDR1 SGHDT and CDR2 YYEEEE. Deletions cut 2 bases from V and 5 bases from J, with 4 bases between. The CDR3 is CASSFRTEAFF. The CDR3 DNA sequence: TGTGCCAGCAGCTTTCGTACTGAAGCTTTCTTT.

The rearrangement uses TRBV28 and TRBJ2-1; D may be TRBD2 (5 bases). V shed 2 bases and J shed 0 bases, with 8 bases lying between them. The CDR3 contains 15 residues. Germline V CDR1 and CDR2: MDHEN, SYDVKM. The CDR3 DNA reads TGTGCCAGCAGTTTACGAGGGATCTCCTACAATGAGCAGTTCTTC. Translating gives CASSLRGISYNEQFF.

The chain recombines TRBV6-6 with TRBJ2-1; D might be TRBD1 or TRBD2, each matching 5 bases. Trimming cost V 5 bases and J 0 bases, with 8 bases left between them. The CDR3 runs 14 residues. Germline V CDR1 and CDR2: MNHNY, SVGAGI (reference sequence). DNA of the CDR3: TGTGCCAGCAGTCCAGGGAGCTCCTACAATGAGCAGTTCTTC. The encoded protein is CASSPGSSYNEQFF.

The chain couples TRBV11-2 to TRBJ1-1, with D maybe TRBD1 (5 bases). V lost 5 bases and J 5 bases, leaving 27 bases between the germline ends. The germline V gene has CDR1 SGHAT and CDR2 FQNNGV. This CDR3 has 18 residues. The CDR3 region is CASSLLLRGEGPWTEAFF. CDR3 nucleotides: TGTGCCAGCAGCCTCTTGCTCCGTGGGGAGGGGCCTTGGACTGAAGCTTTCTTT.

The V and J genes are TRBV6-5 and TRBJ1-2; D is ambiguous. The CDR3 length is 13 residues. Trimming removed 6 bases at V and 5 bases at J, with 13 bases between. Germline assignment: CDR1 MNHEY and CDR2 SVGAGI. The CDR3 region has the DNA TGTGCCAGCAGCTCCTGGACTGCTTATGGCTACACCTTC. Its protein product is CASSSWTAYGYTF.

This sequence joins TRBV4-3 and TRBJ2-7; D call uncertain. Germline loops: CDR1 LGHNA, CDR2 YSLEER. The CDR3 contains 13 residues. Trimming removed 1 base from V and 5 bases from J, with 9 bases in between. CDR3 amino acids: CASSQGKSDEQYF. The CDR3 DNA sequence: TGCGCCAGCAGCCAAGGGAAGTCCGACGAGCAGTACTTC.

The CDR3, as DNA: TGTGCCAGCAGCCGCCGACAGGATAGCAATCAGCCCCAGCATTTT. Translated: CASSRRQDSNQPQHF. The chain links TRBV7-8 to TRBJ1-5; the D gene is possibly TRBD1 (6 bases). V was clipped by 5 bases and J by 0 bases, with 11 bases between them. The CDR3 is made up of 15 amino acids. Germline assignment: CDR1 SGHVS and CDR2 FQNEAQ.

The V and J genes are TRBV18 and TRBJ2-7; D not resolved. The V gene's germline CDR1 is KGHSH and CDR2 LQKENI. Trimming removed 0 bases at V and 3 bases at J, with 12 bases between. The length of the CDR3 is 15 residues. The CDR3 here is CASSPPNLENYEQYF. CDR3 nucleotides: TGTGCCAGCTCACCACCGAATTTAGAGAACTACGAGCAGTACTTC. The full variable domain, completed using reference TRBV18 and TRBJ2-7, is NAGVMQNPRHLVRRRGQEARLRCSPMKGHSHVYWYRQLPEEGLKFMVYLQKENIIDESGMPKERFSAEFPKEGPSILRIQQVVRGDSAAYFCASSPPNLENYEQYFGPGTRLTVT.

This chain joins TRBV7-7 and TRBJ2-1; the match to TRBD1 covers 10 bases. Germline CDR1 is SSHAT and CDR2 is FNYEAQ (reference sequence). V gave up 5 bases and J gave up 4 bases; unmatched junction bases: 2. This CDR3 spans 14 amino acids. The CDR3 spells CASSAGQGYNEQFF. The CDR3 DNA reads TGTGCCAGCAGCGCGGGACAGGGGTACAATGAGCAGTTCTTC.

This chain links TRBV4-3 with TRBJ1-1, with D possibly being TRBD1 (6 bases). The V end was cut by 1 base, the J end by 2 bases, with 11 bases between. Germline V lookup: CDR1 LGHNA, CDR2 YSLEER. The CDR3 spans 15 residues. The CDR3 nucleotides read TGCGCCAGCAGCCAAGCCCGGGGGGGCAACACTGAAGCTTTCTTT. Residues: CASSQARGGNTEAFF.

Written as DNA, the CDR3 is TGTGCCAGCAGCTTAGAACAGCCTAACCTCTATAGCAATCAGCCCCAGCATTTT. Translation: CASSLEQPNLYSNQPQHF. The chain carries TRBV13 and TRBJ1-5; no clear D gene. The CDR3 covers 18 residues. CDR1 is PRHDT and CDR2 is FYEKMQ in the germline V gene (reference sequence). With 1 base removed from V and 0 bases from J, the gap between germline ends came to 16 bases. Full variable domain (rest looked up from reference TRBV13 and TRBJ1-5): AAGVIQSPRHLIKEKRETATLKCYPIPRHDTVYWYQQGPGQDPQFLISFYEKMQSDKGSIPDRFSAQQFSDYHSELNMSSLELGDSALYFCASSLEQPNLYSNQPQHFGDGTRLSIL.

This sequence joins TRBV5-4 and TRBJ1-2, with 9 bases identical to TRBD1. CDR1 and CDR2 from the germline V gene are SGHNT and YYREEE (reference sequence). The V and J ends lost 4 bases and 5 bases, in that order; junction bases with no gene match: 3. The CDR3 spans 13 residues. CDR3 protein: CASSGQGNYGYTF. In DNA form, the CDR3 reads TGTGCCAGCAGCGGACAGGGGAATTATGGCTACACCTTC. Full variable domain (missing parts from reference TRBV5-4 and TRBJ1-2): ETGVTQSPTHLIKTRGQQVTLRCSSQSGHNTVSWYQQALGQGPQFIFQYYREEENGRGNFPPRFSGLQFPNYSSELNVNALELDDSALYLCASSGQGNYGYTFGSGTRLTVV.

This clone was counted between two and nine times. The V gene is TRBV7-8, the J gene TRBJ2-1; 9 bases align to TRBD2. J gave up 9 bases and V 5 bases, and 8 bases lay outside the gene matches. CDR1 and CDR2 from the germline V gene are SGHVS and FQNEAQ. The CDR3 extends over 14 amino acids. For the CDR3, the DNA is TGTGCCAGCAGCATTAGCGGGAGCGGTGGTGAGCAGTTCTTC. It translates to CASSISGSGGEQFF.

The J gene is TRBJ2-1, the V gene TRBV11-2; 9 bases map to TRBD1. CDR1 is SGHAT and CDR2 is FQNNGV in the germline V gene. V shed 4 bases and J 3 bases; nucleotides not matched to a gene: 4. The CDR3 sequence is 15 residues long. The CDR3 DNA reads TGTGCCAGCAGCTCAACAGGGGGCGTCTACAATGAGCAGTTCTTC. Translated, it gives CASSSTGGVYNEQFF.

The chain couples TRBV6-5 to TRBJ1-1; possibly TRBD1 for D (6 bases). V lost 6 bases, J lost 5 bases, and 16 bases lay in between. The CDR3 runs 14 residues. Per the germline V gene, CDR1 is MNHEY and CDR2 is SVGAGI. The CDR3 DNA reads TGTGCCAGCAGGGCGTATAGGGGGGGTACTGAAGCTTTCTTT. Translation: CASRAYRGGTEAFF.

The chain couples TRBV7-3 to TRBJ1-5, with unresolved D. The germline V and J ends were trimmed by 4 bases and 2 bases, with 9 bases remaining between them. The germline CDR1 and CDR2 sequences are SGHTA and FQGTGA. The CDR3 loop spans 14 amino acids. CDR3 sequence reads: CASSSMAGNQPQHF. CDR3 nucleotides: TGTGCCAGCAGCTCAATGGCCGGCAATCAGCCCCAGCATTTT. Looking up the rest from reference TRBV7-3 and TRBJ1-5 gives the full variable domain: GAGVSQTPSNKVTEKGKYVELRCDPISGHTALYWYRQSLGQGPEFLIYFQGTGAADDSGLPNDRFFAVRPEGSVSTLKIQRTERGDSAVYLCASSSMAGNQPQHFGDGTRLSIL.

The chain combines TRBV29-1 with TRBJ2-7; 8 bases line up with TRBD1. CDR1 SQVTM and CDR2 ANQGSEA come from the germline V gene. V was clipped by 1 base and J by 3 bases; unmatched bases: 5. The CDR3 sequence is 14 residues long. The CDR3 nucleotides are TGCAGCGTTGAAGGGGTAGGACAGGGCTACGAGCAGTACTTC. Translation gives CSVEGVGQGYEQYF.

The V and J genes are TRBV30 and TRBJ2-7; D possibly uses TRBD1 or TRBD2 (5 bases each). V was pared by 3 bases and J by 2 bases, with 11 bases between. This CDR3 is 13 amino acids long. CDR1 and CDR2 (germline): GTSNPN, SVGIG (reference sequence). CDR3 DNA: TGTGCCTGGAGACGGGACGGCCCCTACGAGCAGTACTTC. As protein: CAWRRDGPYEQYF. Full variable domain (rest looked up from reference TRBV30 and TRBJ2-7): SQTIHQWPATLVQPVGSPLSLECTVEGTSNPNLYWYRQAAGRGLQLLFYSVGIGQISSEVPQNLSASRPQDRQFILSSKKLLLSDSGFYLCAWRRDGPYEQYFGPGTRLTVT.

This chain connects TRBV6-5 to TRBJ1-5, with D tentatively TRBD1 (6 bases). The CDR3 spans 14 residues. The V gene lost 10 bases and the J gene lost 4 bases, with 17 bases spanning the gap. From germline, CDR1 is MNHEY and CDR2 SVGAGI. The CDR3 protein is CATSNRVGNQPQHF. In nucleotides, the CDR3 is TGTGCCACCTCAAACAGGGTTGGAAATCAGCCCCAGCATTTT.

Here the CDR3 reads CASSSLAGVGDEQFF. CDR3 nucleotides: TGTGCCAGCAGCTCACTAGCGGGAGTCGGCGATGAGCAGTTCTTC. The chain recombines TRBV11-2 with TRBJ2-1; TRBD2 aligns across 11 bases. Germline lookup yields CDR1 SGHAT and CDR2 FQNNGV. The trim removed 4 bases at V and 8 bases at J, leaving 7 bases unmatched. The CDR3 loop spans 15 amino acids.

The rearrangement links TRBV2 to TRBJ1-3; D unresolved. Germline V gene data show CDR1 as SNHLY and CDR2 as FYNNEI. The CDR3 spans 13 residues. V lost 10 bases and J 0 bases, leaving 10 bases between the germline ends. CDR3 DNA sequence: TGTGCCACCTTAGACCCCTCTGGAAACACCATATATTTT. Amino acid sequence: CATLDPSGNTIYF.